A single sample is the source of the 8 T cell receptor beta chains below, sequenced in a study of control samples from healthy donors and cancer patients. TCRdb's table, derived via immunoSEQ multiplex PCR, lists solely in-frame clones and lacks some. The sample carries about 29,000 clones, about 90% recorded once. Sequencing used formalin-fixed, paraffin-embedded tissue. Receptors were obtained from a female donor with melanoma.

In its sample, this clone was seen once. CDR3 protein: CAWSVEGASEQFF. The CDR3, as DNA: TGTGCCTGGAGTGTGGAGGGAGCGAGTGAGCAGTTCTTC. The J gene is TRBJ2-1, the V gene TRBV30; D possibly corresponds to TRBD2 (6 bases). Germline V lookup: CDR1 GTSNPN, CDR2 SVGIG (reference sequence). V lost 0 bases, J lost 9 bases, and 12 bases lay in between. The CDR3 is made up of 13 amino acids. The whole variable domain, filled in from reference TRBV30 and TRBJ2-1, reads SQTIHQWPATLVQPVGSPLSLECTVEGTSNPNLYWYRQAAGRGLQLLFYSVGIGQISSEVPQNLSASRPQDRQFILSSKKLLLSDSGFYLCAWSVEGASEQFFGPGTRLTVL.

The chain uses TRBV3-1 (or the pseudogene TRBV3-2) and TRBJ2-3; TRBD2 matches 9 bases. With V trimmed by 2 bases and J by 0 bases, 6 bases remained unmatched. This CDR3 has 17 residues. From germline, CDR1 is LGHDT and CDR2 YNNKEL (reference sequence). CDR3 loop: CASSQSSSGASTDTQYF. The DNA of the CDR3 is TGTGCCAGCAGCCAAAGCTCTAGCGGGGCTAGCACAGATACGCAGTATTTT.

The chain employs TRBV6-2 or TRBV6-3 and TRBJ1-1; weak D call: TRBD1 (5 bases). Germline CDR1 and CDR2: MNHEY and SVGEGT. CDR3 length equals 14 residues. V lost 2 bases, J lost 1 base, and 8 bases lay in between. The CDR3 bases are TGTGCCAGCAGTTACGCAGGGACGAACACTGAAGCTTTCTTT. Translated: CASSYAGTNTEAFF.

This clone occurred once. This chain connects TRBV18 to TRBJ2-7, with 13 bases lining up with TRBD2. Germline V gene data show CDR1 as KGHSH and CDR2 as LQKENI. The J segment lost 6 bases and the V segment lost 0 bases, leaving 8 bases of the junction unmatched. The CDR3 runs to 17 residues. Written as DNA, the CDR3 is TGTGCCAGCTCACCACCCCACACTAGCGGGAGGGGGGGCGAGCAGTACTTC. Translating gives CASSPPHTSGRGGEQYF.

This chain connects TRBV24-1 to TRBJ2-2; D is possibly TRBD2 (5 bases). The ends were cut back, 1 base at V and 5 bases at J, with 10 bases in the middle. The germline V gene has CDR1 KGHDR and CDR2 SFDVKD. CDR3 size: 15 residues. Written as DNA, the CDR3 is TGTGCCACCAGTGATTTCAACAGCGGTACCGGGGAGCTGTTTTTT. As protein: CATSDFNSGTGELFF.

V is TRBV7-8 and J is TRBJ1-4; a possible D gene is TRBD1 (5 bases). The germline CDR1 and CDR2 sequences are SGHVS and FQNEAQ. Trimming took off 5 bases at V and 10 bases at J, with 20 bases between the two ends. This CDR3 contains 15 residues. The CDR3 sequence: CASSPTGLRGVKLFF. The DNA for the CDR3 is TGTGCCAGCAGCCCCACGGGACTTAGAGGAGTAAAACTGTTTTTT.

The V and J genes are TRBV29-1 and TRBJ1-2; D call uncertain. The CDR3 spans 12 residues. CDR1 is SQVTM, CDR2 ANQGSEA, per germline. V shed 0 bases and J shed 8 bases, with 10 bases lying between them. The CDR3 coding sequence is TGCAGCGTTGAAGACCCCTTGAGAGGCTACACCTTC. Translation: CSVEDPLRGYTF.

The chain has TRBV11-1 and TRBJ2-1, with no clear D. The CDR3 sequence is 14 residues long. The V and J ends lost 5 bases and 8 bases respectively, with 16 bases between them. The germline V gene encodes CDR1 SGHAT and CDR2 FQDESV (reference sequence). The CDR3 sequence is CASSPRALRDEQFF. The CDR3 DNA is TGTGCCAGCAGCCCGCGAGCCCTCCGCGATGAGCAGTTCTTC.